This T cell receptor (beta chain) was retrieved from a study of control samples from healthy donors and cancer patients. Between the trimmed V and J ends, which lost 1 base and 7 bases, there was a span of 17 bases. This CDR3 contains 15 residues. CDR1 is SGHTS and CDR2 is YDEGEE in the germline V gene. Measured with immunoSEQ multiplex PCR; TCRdb has only the in-frame clones, and not every one. The sample lists about 94,000 clones; 90% were seen once. The V gene is TRBV5-8, the J gene TRBJ1-2; D might be TRBD1 (6 bases). Source material: blood. This TCR came from a woman younger than 35 in good health. CDR3 loop: CASSLIVGDTGGYTF. The CDR3 DNA sequence: TGTGCCAGCAGCTTGATTGTGGGGGACACAGGTGGCTACACCTTC.